The sequence of this T cell receptor beta chain was determined in a study of cytotoxic CD8 clonotypes in ibrutinib-treated CLL. Deep sequencing aimed at 1 in 200,000 to 1 in 1 million T cells' resolution. Generated by immunoSEQ multiplex PCR, the TCRdb table keeps only in-frame clones and is missing some. The sample includes more than 200,000 clones, about four fifths of them seen just once. CDR3 length: 13 amino acids. Trimming took 0 bases from V and 0 from J, leaving 6 bases between them. The germline V gene has CDR1 GTSNPN and CDR2 SVGIG (reference sequence). The sequences come from PBMCs, collected after 12 months of ibrutinib treatment. The clonotype comes from a human donor with chronic lymphocytic leukemia. The J gene is TRBJ2-7, the V gene TRBV30, with D possibly being TRBD2 (5 bases). The CDR3: CAWSVGGSYEQYF. The DNA of the CDR3 is TGTGCCTGGAGTGTTGGAGGCTCCTACGAGCAGTACTTC. Looking up the rest from reference TRBV30 and TRBJ2-7 gives the full variable domain: SQTIHQWPATLVQPVGSPLSLECTVEGTSNPNLYWYRQAAGRGLQLLFYSVGIGQISSEVPQNLSASRPQDRQFILSSKKLLLSDSGFYLCAWSVGGSYEQYFGPGTRLTVT.